The 8 T cell receptor beta chains listed next were all sequenced from one sample in a study of CD8 T cells in ankylosing spondylitis. TCRdb independently ran MiXCR on the 5' RACE reads; one entry per CDR3 protein. This table has a few hundred thousand distinct CDR3 sequences, roughly 10% appearing once. Sequencing used blood, either unsorted or a sorted T cell fraction (not recorded which). The receptors here all came from a male donor with ankylosing spondylitis or in good health (not recorded which).

This clonotype was counted at least ten times. V gene TRBV5-1 combines with J gene TRBJ2-3, with 8 bases fitting TRBD1. CDR1 SGHRS and CDR2 YFSETQ come from the germline V gene. The V and J ends lost 7 bases and 2 bases, in that order; junction bases with no gene match: 3. This CDR3 comprises 13 residues. CDR3 residues: CASWDRTTDTQYF. In nucleotides, the CDR3 is TGCGCCAGCTGGGACAGGACCACAGATACGCAGTATTTT. Combining the CDR3 with reference TRBV5-1 and TRBJ2-3 gives the whole variable domain KAGVTQTPRYLIKTRGQQVTLSCSPISGHRSVSWYQQTPGQGLQFLFEYFSETQRNKGNFPGRFSGRQFSNSRSEMNVSTLELGDSALYLCASWDRTTDTQYFGPGTRLTVL.

This clonotype was counted ten times or more. The genes are TRBV5-1 and TRBJ2-3; possibly TRBD2 for D (6 bases). The ends were cut back, 4 bases at V and 2 bases at J, with 17 bases in the middle. The germline gives CDR1 SGHRS, CDR2 YFSETQ. The length of the CDR3 is 16 residues. CDR3 sequence: CASSPGVTKNTDTQYF. The CDR3 region has the DNA TGCGCCAGCAGCCCGGGGGTGACGAAGAACACAGATACGCAGTATTTT.

The CDR3 region is CASSPTAGGELFF. The CDR3 bases are TGTGCCAGCAGTCCGACCGCTGGCGGGGAGCTGTTTTTT. V gene TRBV12-3 or TRBV12-4 combines with J gene TRBJ2-2, with D hard to call. V gave up 5 bases and J gave up 7 bases, with 11 bases separating them. The CDR3 is 13 amino acids.

This clonotype has at least ten counts. J is TRBJ2-1 and V is TRBV28; 7 nucleotides match TRBD1. V was pared by 3 bases and J by 6 bases, with 8 bases of the junction left unmatched. The CDR3 runs to 15 residues. Germline V lookup: CDR1 MDHEN, CDR2 SYDVKM. The CDR3 is CASSLDRSYFNEQFF. The CDR3 DNA reads as TGTGCCAGCAGTTTGGACAGGAGCTACTTCAATGAGCAGTTCTTC.

This clonotype was observed many times. The chain combines TRBV5-1 with TRBJ2-7, with 9 positions matching TRBD2. Germline V gene lookup returns CDR1 SGHRS and CDR2 YFSETQ. The length of the CDR3 is 14 residues. The V and J ends lost 3 bases and 0 bases, in that order; junction bases with no gene match: 1. The CDR3 DNA reads TGCGCCAGCAGCTATAGCGGGAGCTCCTACGAGCAGTACTTC. Protein: CASSYSGSSYEQYF.

This clonotype was observed many times. The V gene is TRBV6-4, the J gene TRBJ2-5; D is undetermined. This CDR3 region has 13 residues. Germline V gene sequence: CDR1 MRHNA, CDR2 SNTAGT. Deletions cut 4 bases from V and 2 bases from J, with 8 bases between. The CDR3 reads CASSAEPQETQYF. CDR3 nucleotides: TGTGCCAGCAGTGCCGAACCTCAAGAGACCCAGTACTTC.

This clonotype was seen many times. This chain links TRBV12-3 or TRBV12-4 with TRBJ2-5; possibly TRBD1 or TRBD2 for D (5 bases each). V gave up 4 bases and J gave up 5 bases, with 14 bases separating them. This CDR3 spans 14 amino acids. This chain's CDR3 is CASSSGLGRETQYF. The DNA for the CDR3 is TGTGCCAGCAGTTCGGGGCTTGGAAGGGAGACCCAGTACTTC.

This clonotype has a count of ten or more. This rearrangement joins TRBV25-1 to TRBJ2-2; TRBD2 is a possible D gene (6 bases). The germline V gene encodes CDR1 MGHDK and CDR2 SYGVNS. There are 15 residues in the CDR3. Trimming took 4 bases from V and 1 from J, leaving 10 bases between them. The CDR3 region is CASSVGTENTGELFF. In DNA form, the CDR3 reads TGTGCCAGCAGTGTCGGGACTGAGAACACCGGGGAGCTGTTTTTT.